Presented here are 4 T cell receptor beta chains from one specimen sequenced in a study of T cell changes during pregnancy in multiple sclerosis. Generated by immunoSEQ multiplex PCR, the TCRdb table keeps only in-frame clones and is missing some. The profile shows about 38,000 clones, approximately 91% of them singletons. The sequenced sample was CD8+ T cells from peripheral blood mononuclear cells, obtained after pregnancy. The receptors stem from a female donor with multiple sclerosis, enrolled in a pregnancy study.

V and J are TRBV19 and TRBJ1-5, with 9 nucleotides matching TRBD1. The CDR3 runs 14 residues. V lost 6 bases and J lost 2; bases outside the gene matches: 2. CDR1 and CDR2 (germline): LNHDA, SQIVND (reference sequence). The CDR3 spells CASRDRGGNQPQHF. The CDR3 DNA follows: TGTGCCAGTAGGGACAGGGGTGGCAATCAGCCCCAGCATTTT.

The chain links TRBV7-3 to TRBJ1-1; a weak D match, TRBD1 (5 bases). This CDR3 contains 14 residues. Per the germline V gene, CDR1 is SGHTA and CDR2 is FQGTGA. Trimming removed 2 bases from V and 1 base from J, with 8 bases in between. The CDR3 reads CASSLGAANTEAFF. The CDR3 DNA reads as TGTGCCAGCAGCTTAGGGGCAGCGAACACTGAAGCTTTCTTT.

This rearrangement joins TRBV5-6 to TRBJ2-1; D is perhaps TRBD1 (6 bases). The CDR3 has 12 residues. The V gene's germline CDR1 is SGHDT and CDR2 YYEEEE. V was trimmed by 3 bases and J by 9 bases, leaving 10 bases between them. DNA for the CDR3: TGTGCCAGCAGCTCCGGACAGACTGAGCAGTTCTTC. Its translation is CASSSGQTEQFF.

The chain joins TRBV5-1 to TRBJ2-7, with 7 bases that match TRBD1. Germline CDR1 SGHRS, CDR2 YFSETQ. Losses at the gene ends were 1 base for V and 3 bases for J; bases not matched to a gene: 4. There are 14 residues in the CDR3. Here the CDR3 reads CASSLRRGNYEQYF. CDR3 bases: TGCGCCAGCAGCTTGCGCAGGGGGAACTACGAGCAGTACTTC. Filled out from reference TRBV5-1 and TRBJ2-7, the complete variable domain reads KAGVTQTPRYLIKTRGQQVTLSCSPISGHRSVSWYQQTPGQGLQFLFEYFSETQRNKGNFPGRFSGRQFSNSRSEMNVSTLELGDSALYLCASSLRRGNYEQYFGPGTRLTVT.